This T cell receptor beta chain was retrieved from a study of T cells of healthy individuals. This clonotype was counted many times. TCRdb passed the 5' RACE reads through MiXCR, listing each CDR3 protein once. The data contain 75,000 to 95,000 distinct CDR3 sequences, approximately 4.8% of them singletons. This CDR3 region has 11 residues. Germline V gene data show CDR1 as MGHDK and CDR2 as SYGVNS. Trimming took off 4 bases at V and 4 bases at J, with 5 bases between the two ends. The V gene is TRBV25-1, the J gene TRBJ2-7; D could derive from TRBD1 or TRBD2 (5 bases each). This TCR was recovered from a female donor in good health. CDR3 protein: CASSGGYEQYF. The CDR3 DNA reads TGTGCCAGCAGTGGGGGGTACGAGCAGTACTTC.